This T cell receptor beta chain was observed in a study of blood T cells in healthy people across ages. This clonotype was recorded a few times. Its cognate antigen is unknown. Sample donors were healthy Caucasian individuals that came from Russia, aged roughly 6 to 95. Through a sample-barcoded 5' primer and a J-beta primer mix, a second PCR was run for roughly 7 to 12 cycles. Each cDNA molecule, via a template-switch adaptor with 12 random nucleotides, was tagged. TCRdb re-analysed the 5' RACE reads in MiXCR, keeping a single row per CDR3 protein. The repertoire holds hundreds of thousands of distinct CDR3 sequences, with approximately 65% as singletons. The study's findings and limits: Age advanced and TCR beta diversity per million T cells fell, roughly linearly. A strong correlation was seen between TCR beta diversity and naive T cell percentage.

Sequencing input: blood. This sequence originates from a man aged 25 to 40 in good health.

The CDR3 region has the DNA TGTGCCAGCCGACCCCATACAACTAATGAAAAACTGTTTTTT. It is translated as CASRPHTTNEKLFF. This chain joins TRBV21-1 and TRBJ1-4. TRBV21-1 is described as a pseudogene. The CDR3 is made up of 14 amino acids.